Listed below are T cell receptor beta chains from one sample, sequenced in a study of shared clonotypes between healthy human individuals. Clones were read by immunoSEQ multiplex PCR, and TCRdb kept only the in-frame ones, dropping some. This table has over a million clones, 98% appearing once. The sequenced sample consisted of naive CD4+ T cells sorted from blood. The receptor set was obtained from a man aged 25 to 40 in good health. Both conserved end residues are part of each CDR3. The D gene is left open where the match is weak. Expanded clones are given a class, and other clones once, few, many or no size at all.

V: TRBV6-1; size: .; J: TRBJ2-5; D: .; length: 15; DNA: TGTGCCAGCAGCCCCTACAGCGCTGGGGGAGAGACCCAGTACTTC; CDR3: CASSPYSAGGETQYF
V: TRBV10-3; size: .; J: TRBJ2-3; D: .; length: 13; DNA: TGTGCCATCAGTGGGGCGGAGACAGATACGCAGTATTTT; CDR3: CAISGAETDTQYF
V: TRBV18; size: .; J: TRBJ2-7; D: TRBD1; length: 15; DNA: TGTGCCAGCTCACCGGCGGGACAGGGAAACTACGAGCAGTACTTC; CDR3: CASSPAGQGNYEQYF
V: TRBV6-6; size: .; J: TRBJ2-5; D: TRBD2; length: 16; DNA: TGTGCCAGCACTAGGGGGGGACTAGCGGTCCAAGAGACCCAGTACTTC; CDR3: CASTRGGLAVQETQYF
V: TRBV7-2; size: .; J: TRBJ2-2; D: .; length: 16; DNA: TGTGCCAGCAGCTTACTAGTGTTAGGAAACACCGGGGAGCTGTTTTTT; CDR3: CASSLLVLGNTGELFF
V: TRBV10-3; size: .; J: TRBJ1-2; D: .; length: 13; DNA: TGTGCCATCGGCGGACAAGGGTTGAGTGGCTACACCTTC; CDR3: CAIGGQGLSGYTF
V: TRBV18; size: .; J: TRBJ2-5; D: .; length: 13; DNA: TGTGCCAGCTCACCAGGGGGCTGGGAGACCCAGTACTTC; CDR3: CASSPGGWETQYF
V: TRBV10-3; size: once; J: TRBJ2-7; D: .; length: 16; DNA: TGTGCCATCAGTGAGTCACGAAGGGGGGGTAACGACGAGCAGTACTTC; CDR3: CAISESRRGGNDEQYF
V: TRBV28; size: .; J: TRBJ1-3; D: .; length: 15; DNA: TGTGCCAGCAGTCTGACTTTGGGTATTGGAAACACCATATATTTT; CDR3: CASSLTLGIGNTIYF
V: TRBV6-5; size: .; J: TRBJ1-1; D: TRBD1; length: 14; DNA: TGTGCCAGCAGAAGGACAGGGAAGAACACTGAAGCTTTCTTT; CDR3: CASRRTGKNTEAFF
V: TRBV10-1; size: .; J: TRBJ2-2; D: .; length: 12; DNA: TGCGCCAGCAGTGCAGGGATCGGGGAGCTGTTTTTT; CDR3: CASSAGIGELFF
V: TRBV19; size: .; J: TRBJ2-2; D: TRBD1; length: 15; DNA: TGTGCCAGTAGTCAGCGAAGGACAGGCGGGGGGGAGCTGTTTTTT; CDR3: CASSQRRTGGGELFF
V: TRBV15; size: .; J: TRBJ2-7; D: .; length: 13; DNA: TGTGCCACCAGCAGAGTGGACACCGGCGAGCAGTACTTC; CDR3: CATSRVDTGEQYF
V: TRBV18; size: .; J: TRBJ2-7; D: .; length: 13; DNA: TGTGCCAGCTCACCCCTCCCTACTTACGAGCAGTACTTC; CDR3: CASSPLPTYEQYF
V: TRBV4-2; size: .; J: TRBJ2-3; D: .; length: 17; DNA: TGTGCCAGCAGCCAAGATCCCACGTCACAAGGGACAGATACGCAGTATTTT; CDR3: CASSQDPTSQGTDTQYF
V: TRBV19; size: .; J: TRBJ2-1; D: TRBD2; length: 14; DNA: TGTGCCAGTACTAGCGGGAGGATACTCAATGAGCAGTTCTTC; CDR3: CASTSGRILNEQFF
V: TRBV5-6; size: .; J: TRBJ2-2; D: .; length: 13; DNA: TGTGCCAGCAGGCTCGAGTCGACCGGGGAGCTGTTTTTT; CDR3: CASRLESTGELFF
V: TRBV7-9; size: .; J: TRBJ2-7; D: .; length: 14; DNA: TGTGCCAGCAGCCAGTTTTGGGGAGGAGGCGAGCAGTACTTC; CDR3: CASSQFWGGGEQYF
V: TRBV7-9; size: .; J: TRBJ2-1; D: TRBD2; length: 16; DNA: TGTGCCAGCAGCTTAGTTGGGCGGGACTACTACAATGAGCAGTTCTTC; CDR3: CASSLVGRDYYNEQFF
V: TRBV28; size: once; J: TRBJ2-3; D: TRBD1; length: 15; DNA: TGTGCCAGCGTTCAGACAGGGGGTCGAGCAGATACGCAGTATTTT; CDR3: CASVQTGGRADTQYF
V: TRBV5-4; size: .; J: TRBJ2-1; D: .; length: 15; DNA: TGTGCCAGCAGCTTATTGGGGGTGGGTTACAATGAGCAGTTCTTC; CDR3: CASSLLGVGYNEQFF
V: TRBV9; size: once; J: TRBJ2-3; D: .; length: 13; DNA: TGTGCCAGCAGCGTAGGCCGCACAGATACGCAGTATTTT; CDR3: CASSVGRTDTQYF
V: TRBV9; size: .; J: TRBJ2-7; D: TRBD2; length: 16; DNA: TGTGCCAGCAGCGAGGGACTAGCGGGAGCCCTCTACGAGCAGTACTTC; CDR3: CASSEGLAGALYEQYF
V: TRBV30; size: .; J: TRBJ2-7; D: .; length: 12; DNA: TGTGCCTGGAGGGGAACAGGGTACCCCCTGTACTTC; CDR3: CAWRGTGYPLYF
V: TRBV28; size: .; J: TRBJ2-3; D: .; length: 15; DNA: TGTGCCAGCAGTTTAGGGGGAGTGAACACAGATACGCAGTATTTT; CDR3: CASSLGGVNTDTQYF
V: TRBV29-1; size: .; J: TRBJ2-2; D: TRBD2; length: 15; DNA: TGCAGCGTTGAAATGGGCGGGAGGTGGGCCGGGGAGCTGTTTTTT; CDR3: CSVEMGGRWAGELFF
V: TRBV5-4; size: .; J: TRBJ1-2; D: TRBD1; length: 14; DNA: TGTGCCAGCAGCCTGAGACAGGGATCCTATGGCTACACCTTC; CDR3: CASSLRQGSYGYTF
V: TRBV19; size: .; J: TRBJ1-4; D: .; length: 13; DNA: TGTGCCAGTAGTCCCACAACTAATGAAAAACTGTTTTTT; CDR3: CASSPTTNEKLFF
V: TRBV29-1; size: .; J: TRBJ1-4; D: TRBD1; length: 15; DNA: TGCAGCGTTGAAGACTTGACAGGGACGAATGAAAAACTGTTTTTT; CDR3: CSVEDLTGTNEKLFF
V: TRBV2; size: .; J: TRBJ1-5; D: .; length: 13; DNA: TGTGCCAGCAGTGGCGACAGCAATCAGCCCCAGCATTTT; CDR3: CASSGDSNQPQHF
V: TRBV6-4; size: .; J: TRBJ2-1; D: TRBD1; length: 15; DNA: TGTGCCAGCAGTGAGGACAGGAGCTCCTACAATGAGCAGTTCTTC; CDR3: CASSEDRSSYNEQFF
V: TRBV5-1; size: .; J: TRBJ2-7; D: TRBD2; length: 15; DNA: TGCGCCAGCAGCCCGACTAGCGGGAGTGTTTACGAGCAGTACTTC; CDR3: CASSPTSGSVYEQYF
V: TRBV19; size: .; J: TRBJ2-1; D: TRBD2; length: 15; DNA: TGTGCCAGTAGTGTTAGCGGGGACTCCTACAATGAGCAGTTCTTC; CDR3: CASSVSGDSYNEQFF
V: TRBV5-1; size: once; J: TRBJ2-7; D: .; length: 14; DNA: TGCGCCAGCAGCTATTGGGACTCTGTTGACGAGCAGTACTTC; CDR3: CASSYWDSVDEQYF
V: TRBV29-1; size: .; J: TRBJ2-7; D: TRBD1; length: 13; DNA: TGCAGCGGGACAGACAGGGGTTCCTACGAGCAGTACTTC; CDR3: CSGTDRGSYEQYF
V: TRBV18; size: .; J: TRBJ1-1; D: .; length: 16; DNA: TGTGCCAGCTCACCGCGGATGGAACCAATGAACACTGAAGCTTTCTTT; CDR3: CASSPRMEPMNTEAFF
V: TRBV5-1; size: .; J: TRBJ2-5; D: .; length: 16; DNA: TGCGCCAGCAGCTCACGTCCGGGACCAGGACGCGAGACCCAGTACTTC; CDR3: CASSSRPGPGRETQYF
V: TRBV9; size: .; J: TRBJ2-2; D: .; length: 14; DNA: TGTGCCAGCAGCGTCCCGGTGGACACCGGGGAGCTGTTTTTT; CDR3: CASSVPVDTGELFF
V: TRBV18; size: .; J: TRBJ2-1; D: TRBD1; length: 15; DNA: TGTGCCAGCTCACCAATCGCAGGGGGCCTGAATGAGCAGTTCTTC; CDR3: CASSPIAGGLNEQFF
V: TRBV18; size: .; J: TRBJ1-5; D: TRBD1; length: 16; DNA: TGTGCCAGCTCACAGAGCGGGGACAGGGAGTTTCAGCCCCAGCATTTT; CDR3: CASSQSGDREFQPQHF
V: TRBV5-8; size: .; J: TRBJ2-3; D: TRBD1; length: 14; DNA: TGTGCCAGCAGCTGGGACAGGGGTACAGATACGCAGTATTTT; CDR3: CASSWDRGTDTQYF
V: TRBV29-1; size: .; J: TRBJ2-7; D: .; length: 20; DNA: TGCAGCGTTGAAGTTGCGGGACAGATAATTCCCCCCACAAGCTCCTACGAGCAGTACTTC; CDR3: CSVEVAGQIIPPTSSYEQYF
V: TRBV9; size: .; J: TRBJ2-2; D: .; length: 16; DNA: TGTGCCAGCAGCACCGGTGGAGCAGCGAACACCGGGGAGCTGTTTTTT; CDR3: CASSTGGAANTGELFF
V: TRBV5-8; size: .; J: TRBJ2-1; D: TRBD2; length: 15; DNA: TGTGCCAGCAGCTTTTTGCGGGAGGGCCGCTATGAGCAGTTCTTC; CDR3: CASSFLREGRYEQFF
V: TRBV7-2; size: .; J: TRBJ1-5; D: .; length: 17; DNA: TGTGCCAGCAGCTTAGCGGTGGGGGTCTTAAGCAATCAGCCCCAGCATTTT; CDR3: CASSLAVGVLSNQPQHF
V: TRBV29-1; size: .; J: TRBJ2-3; D: .; length: 16; DNA: TGCAGCGTTGGGGTAGTAATCGGCCTTACGGGAGATACGCAGTATTTT; CDR3: CSVGVVIGLTGDTQYF
V: TRBV11-2; size: .; J: TRBJ2-2; D: .; length: 15; DNA: TGTGCCAGCAGCTTAGAGGCTTCGAACACCGGGGAGCTGTTTTTT; CDR3: CASSLEASNTGELFF
V: TRBV9; size: .; J: TRBJ2-3; D: TRBD1; length: 16; DNA: TGTGCCAGCAGCGTAGGGGACAGGGGCCAATGGGATACGCAGTATTTT; CDR3: CASSVGDRGQWDTQYF
V: TRBV7-9; size: .; J: TRBJ2-1; D: .; length: 16; DNA: TGTGCCAGCAGCTTAGGTTTCCTTCCCCTACCCAATGAGCAGTTCTTC; CDR3: CASSLGFLPLPNEQFF
V: TRBV30; size: .; J: TRBJ2-7; D: TRBD2; length: 15; DNA: TGTGCCTGGAGTGTACTAGCGGGAGGCCCCTACGAGCAGTACTTC; CDR3: CAWSVLAGGPYEQYF
V: TRBV6-1; size: .; J: TRBJ2-1; D: TRBD2; length: 16; DNA: TGTGCCAGCAGTGAAGAGGGACTAGCGGGAGTCAATGAGCAGTTCTTC; CDR3: CASSEEGLAGVNEQFF
V: TRBV5-1; size: .; J: TRBJ2-3; D: .; length: 15; DNA: TGCGCCAGCAGCTCTCTAGCGTCTGGGGGAGATACGCAGTATTTT; CDR3: CASSSLASGGDTQYF
V: TRBV16; size: .; J: TRBJ2-1; D: .; length: 14; DNA: TGTGCCAGCAGCCCATGGAGCTCCTACAATGAGCAGTTCTTC; CDR3: CASSPWSSYNEQFF
V: TRBV19; size: .; J: TRBJ2-7; D: TRBD2; length: 12; DNA: TGTGCCAGTAGTAGCGGGGGATACGAGCAGTACTTC; CDR3: CASSSGGYEQYF